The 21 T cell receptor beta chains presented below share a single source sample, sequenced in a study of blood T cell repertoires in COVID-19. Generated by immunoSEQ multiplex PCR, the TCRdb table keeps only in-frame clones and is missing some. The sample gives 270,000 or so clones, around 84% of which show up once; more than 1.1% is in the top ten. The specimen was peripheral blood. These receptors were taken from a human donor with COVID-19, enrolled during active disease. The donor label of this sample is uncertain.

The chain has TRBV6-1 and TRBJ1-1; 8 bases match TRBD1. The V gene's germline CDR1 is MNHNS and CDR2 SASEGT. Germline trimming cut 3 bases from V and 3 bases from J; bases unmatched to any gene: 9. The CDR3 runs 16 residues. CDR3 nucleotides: TGTGCCAGCAGTGACCAAGACAGGGGAGGGGACACTGAAGCTTTCTTT. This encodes CASSDQDRGGDTEAFF.

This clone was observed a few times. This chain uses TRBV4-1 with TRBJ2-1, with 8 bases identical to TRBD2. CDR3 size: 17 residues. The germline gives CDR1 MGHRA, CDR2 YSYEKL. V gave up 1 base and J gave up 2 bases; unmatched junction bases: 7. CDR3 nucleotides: TGCGCCAGCAGCCAAGTTGATTTGGGACTAGCCTACAATGAGCAGTTCTTC. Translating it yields CASSQVDLGLAYNEQFF.

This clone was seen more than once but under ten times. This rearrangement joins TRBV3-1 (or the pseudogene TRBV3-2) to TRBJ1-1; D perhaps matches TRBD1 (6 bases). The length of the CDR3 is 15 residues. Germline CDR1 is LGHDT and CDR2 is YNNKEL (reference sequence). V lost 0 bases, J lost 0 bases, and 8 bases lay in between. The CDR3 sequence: CASSQENRVNTEAFF. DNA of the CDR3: TGTGCCAGCAGCCAAGAGAACAGGGTGAACACTGAAGCTTTCTTT.

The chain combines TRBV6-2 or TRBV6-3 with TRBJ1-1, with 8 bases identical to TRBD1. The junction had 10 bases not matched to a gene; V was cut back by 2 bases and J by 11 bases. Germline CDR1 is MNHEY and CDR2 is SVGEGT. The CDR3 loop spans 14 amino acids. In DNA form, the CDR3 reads TGTGCCAGCAGTTACCAGGCTGACAGGGGTAGCGCTTTCTTT. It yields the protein CASSYQADRGSAFF.

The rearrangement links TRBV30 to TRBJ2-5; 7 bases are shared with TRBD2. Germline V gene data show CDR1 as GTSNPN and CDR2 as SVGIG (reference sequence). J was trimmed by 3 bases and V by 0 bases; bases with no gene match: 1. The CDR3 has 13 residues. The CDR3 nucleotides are TGTGCCTGGAGTGTGGGAGGGGAAGAGACCCAGTACTTC. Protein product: CAWSVGGEETQYF.

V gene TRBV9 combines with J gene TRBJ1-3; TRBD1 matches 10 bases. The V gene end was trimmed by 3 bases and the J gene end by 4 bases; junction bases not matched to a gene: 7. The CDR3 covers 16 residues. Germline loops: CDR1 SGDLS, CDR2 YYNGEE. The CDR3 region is CASSGLRTGGGNTIYF. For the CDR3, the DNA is TGTGCCAGCAGCGGACTTCGGACAGGGGGAGGAAACACCATATATTTT.

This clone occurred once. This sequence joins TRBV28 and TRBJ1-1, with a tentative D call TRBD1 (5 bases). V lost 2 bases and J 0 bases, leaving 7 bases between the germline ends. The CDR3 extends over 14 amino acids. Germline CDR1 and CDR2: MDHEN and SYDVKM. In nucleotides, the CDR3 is TGTGCCAGCAGTTTACAGGGCCTGAACACTGAAGCTTTCTTT. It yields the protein CASSLQGLNTEAFF.

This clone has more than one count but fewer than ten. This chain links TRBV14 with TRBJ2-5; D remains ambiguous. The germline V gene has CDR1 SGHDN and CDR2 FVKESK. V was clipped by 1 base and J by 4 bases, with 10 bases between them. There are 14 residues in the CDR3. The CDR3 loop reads CASSQGAPRETQYF. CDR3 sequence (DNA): TGTGCCAGCAGCCAAGGGGCGCCACGAGAGACCCAGTACTTC.

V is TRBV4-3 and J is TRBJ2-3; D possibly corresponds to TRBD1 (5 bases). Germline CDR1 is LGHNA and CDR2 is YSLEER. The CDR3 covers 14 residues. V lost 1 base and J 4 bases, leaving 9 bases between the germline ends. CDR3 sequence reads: CASSQGGSADTQYF. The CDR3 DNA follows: TGCGCCAGCAGCCAAGGGGGCTCGGCAGATACGCAGTATTTT.

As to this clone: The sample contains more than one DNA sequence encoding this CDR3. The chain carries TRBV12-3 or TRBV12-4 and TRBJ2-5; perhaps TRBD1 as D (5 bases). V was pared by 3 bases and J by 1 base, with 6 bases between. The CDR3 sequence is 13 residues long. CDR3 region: CASSFGAQETQYF. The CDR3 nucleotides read TGTGCCAGCAGTTTTGGGGCCCAAGAGACCCAGTACTTC.

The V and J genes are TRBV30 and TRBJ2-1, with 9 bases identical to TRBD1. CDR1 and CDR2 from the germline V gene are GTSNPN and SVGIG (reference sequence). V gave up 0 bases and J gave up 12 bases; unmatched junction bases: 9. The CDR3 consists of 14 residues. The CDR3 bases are TGTGCCTGGAGTGTTGAGGGACAGGGTGGCCGGCAGTTCTTC. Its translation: CAWSVEGQGGRQFF.

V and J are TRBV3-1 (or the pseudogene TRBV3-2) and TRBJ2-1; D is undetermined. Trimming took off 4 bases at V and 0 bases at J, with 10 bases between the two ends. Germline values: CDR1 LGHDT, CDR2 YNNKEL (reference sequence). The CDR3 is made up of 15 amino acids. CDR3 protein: CASSRPASSYNEQFF. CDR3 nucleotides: TGTGCCAGCAGCCGCCCCGCTAGCTCCTACAATGAGCAGTTCTTC.

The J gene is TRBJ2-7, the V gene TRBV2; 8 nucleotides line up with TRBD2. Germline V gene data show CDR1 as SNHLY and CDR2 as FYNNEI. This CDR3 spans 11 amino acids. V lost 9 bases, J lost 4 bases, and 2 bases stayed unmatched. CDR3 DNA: TGTGCCAGTAGCGGGACTTACGAGCAGTACTTC. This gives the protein CASSGTYEQYF.

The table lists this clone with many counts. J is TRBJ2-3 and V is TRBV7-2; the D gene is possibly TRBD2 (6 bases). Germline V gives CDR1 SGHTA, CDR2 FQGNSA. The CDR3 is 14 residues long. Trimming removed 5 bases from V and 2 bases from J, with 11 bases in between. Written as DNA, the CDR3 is TGTGCCAGCAGCCACGGACTAATCACAGATACGCAGTATTTT. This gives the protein CASSHGLITDTQYF. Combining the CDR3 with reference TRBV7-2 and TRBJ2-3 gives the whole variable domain GAGVSQSPSNKVTEKGKDVELRCDPISGHTALYWYRQSLGQGLEFLIYFQGNSAPDKSGLPSDRFSAERTGGSVSTLTIQRTQQEDSAVYLCASSHGLITDTQYFGPGTRLTVL.

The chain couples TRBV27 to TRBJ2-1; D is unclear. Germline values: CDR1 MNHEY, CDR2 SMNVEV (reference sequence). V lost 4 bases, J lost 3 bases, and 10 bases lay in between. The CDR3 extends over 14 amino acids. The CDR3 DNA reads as TGTGCCAGCAGTTCTACCACTGGCTACAATGAGCAGTTCTTC. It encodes CASSSTTGYNEQFF.

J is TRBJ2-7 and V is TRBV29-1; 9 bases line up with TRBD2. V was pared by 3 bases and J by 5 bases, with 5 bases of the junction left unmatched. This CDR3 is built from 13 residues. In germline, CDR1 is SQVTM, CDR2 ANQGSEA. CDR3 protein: CSVDGLAGHEQYF. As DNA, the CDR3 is TGCAGCGTTGACGGTCTAGCGGGACACGAGCAGTACTTC.

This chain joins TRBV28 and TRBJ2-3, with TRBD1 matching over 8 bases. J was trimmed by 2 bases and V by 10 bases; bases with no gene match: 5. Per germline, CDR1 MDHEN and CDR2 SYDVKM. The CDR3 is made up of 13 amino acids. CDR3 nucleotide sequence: TGTGCCACCGACAGGGGATACACAGATACGCAGTATTTT. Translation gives CATDRGYTDTQYF.

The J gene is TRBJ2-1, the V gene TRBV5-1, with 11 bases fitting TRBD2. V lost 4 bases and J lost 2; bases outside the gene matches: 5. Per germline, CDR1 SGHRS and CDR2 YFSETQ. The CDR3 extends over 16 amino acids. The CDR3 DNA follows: TGCGCCAGCAGCGTGACTAGCGGGATAGCCTACAATGAGCAGTTCTTC. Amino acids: CASSVTSGIAYNEQFF.

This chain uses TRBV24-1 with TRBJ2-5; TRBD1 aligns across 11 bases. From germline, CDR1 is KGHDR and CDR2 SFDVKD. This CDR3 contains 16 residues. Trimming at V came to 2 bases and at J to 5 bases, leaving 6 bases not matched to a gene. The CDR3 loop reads CATSDSGQGAGETQYF. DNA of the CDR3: TGTGCCACCAGTGATTCTGGACAGGGGGCGGGTGAGACCCAGTACTTC.

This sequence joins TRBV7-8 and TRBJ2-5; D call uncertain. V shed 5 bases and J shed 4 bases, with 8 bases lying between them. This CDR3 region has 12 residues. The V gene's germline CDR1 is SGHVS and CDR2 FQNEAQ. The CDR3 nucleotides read TGTGCCAGCAGCCAAACTGGAGAGACCCAGTACTTC. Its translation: CASSQTGETQYF.

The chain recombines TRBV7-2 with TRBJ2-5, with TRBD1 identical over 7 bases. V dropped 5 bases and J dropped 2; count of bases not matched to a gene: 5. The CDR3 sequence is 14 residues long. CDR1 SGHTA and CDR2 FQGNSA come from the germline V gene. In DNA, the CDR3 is TGTGCCAGCAGCCTACAGGGGCAACAAGAGACCCAGTACTTC. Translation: CASSLQGQQETQYF.